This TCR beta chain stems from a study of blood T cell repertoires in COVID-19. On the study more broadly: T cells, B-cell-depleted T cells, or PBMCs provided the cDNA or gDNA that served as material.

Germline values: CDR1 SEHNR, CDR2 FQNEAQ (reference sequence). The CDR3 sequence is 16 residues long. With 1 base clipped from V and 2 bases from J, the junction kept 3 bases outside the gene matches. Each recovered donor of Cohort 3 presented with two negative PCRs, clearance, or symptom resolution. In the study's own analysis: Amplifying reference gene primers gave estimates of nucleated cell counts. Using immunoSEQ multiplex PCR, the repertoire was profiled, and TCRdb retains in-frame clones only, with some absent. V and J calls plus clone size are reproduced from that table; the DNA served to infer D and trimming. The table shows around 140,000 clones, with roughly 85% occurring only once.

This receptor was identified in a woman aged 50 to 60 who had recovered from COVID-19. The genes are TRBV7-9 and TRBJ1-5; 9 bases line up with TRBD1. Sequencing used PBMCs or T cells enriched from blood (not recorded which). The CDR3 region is CASSLGQGVRNQPQHF. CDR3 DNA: TGTGCCAGCAGCTTAGGACAGGGGGTTCGCAATCAGCCCCAGCATTTT.